This TCR beta chain originates from a study of siplizumab effects on memory and regulatory T cells. Assay: immunoSEQ multiplex PCR; the TCRdb copy retains only in-frame clones and omits some. The data hold 100,000 or so clones, with 80% to 95% observed a single time. The CDR3 totals 18 residues. The V and J ends lost 0 bases and 0 bases, in that order; junction bases with no gene match: 6. The germline gives CDR1 LGHNA, CDR2 YSLEER. The rearrangement joins TRBV4-3 to TRBJ2-1; 9 bases map to TRBD2. The sample taken for sequencing was non-Treg CD4+ T cells sorted from blood. The receptor was isolated from a human donor in good health. CDR3 bases: TGCGCCAGCAGCCAAGAAGGTAGCGGGGGTAGCTCCTACAATGAGCAGTTCTTC. Its translation: CASSQEGSGGSSYNEQFF.